This entry lists 32 T cell receptor beta chains sequenced from one sample in a study of T cells after yellow fever vaccination. From the 5' RACE reads, TCRdb called clonotypes with MiXCR, one entry per CDR3 protein. This table has hundreds of thousands of distinct CDR3 sequences, about 4% appearing once. This specimen was PBMCs, taken 5 days after the yellow fever booster vaccination. These receptors all come from a man aged 18-30 years who received the YFV17D yellow fever vaccine.

This clonotype was recorded at least ten times. This rearrangement joins TRBV7-6 to TRBJ2-5; 8 bases line up with TRBD2. This CDR3 is built from 15 residues. J was trimmed by 5 bases and V by 5 bases; bases with no gene match: 10. Germline CDR1 reads SGHVS; CDR2 reads FNYEAQ. The CDR3 reads CASSRLGGAWETQYF. The CDR3 DNA follows: TGTGCCAGCAGCCGCCTCGGGGGGGCCTGGGAGACCCAGTACTTC.

Only a few counts were recorded for this clonotype. The rearrangement joins TRBV4-2 to TRBJ2-7, with D uncertain. Trimming pared 4 bases from V and 9 bases from J, leaving 10 bases between. This CDR3 has 11 amino acids. Germline V lookup: CDR1 LGHNA, CDR2 YNFKEQ. The CDR3 nucleotides read TGTGCCAGCAGCCTCCTCTGGATGCAGTACGTC. It yields the protein CASSLLWMQYV.

The rearrangement links TRBV3-1 to TRBJ2-3, with TRBD2 as a possible D gene (5 bases). The V end lost 0 bases, the J end lost 8 bases, and 15 bases lay between the germline ends. Per the germline V gene, CDR1 is LGHDT and CDR2 is YNNKEL (reference sequence). This CDR3 has 15 residues. The CDR3 spells CASSQEPGSVVTQYF. The CDR3 coding sequence is TGTGCCAGCAGCCAAGAACCGGGGTCCGTAGTTACGCAGTATTTT.

V gene TRBV6-2 or TRBV6-3 combines with J gene TRBJ1-6, with TRBD1 matching 7 bases. Germline V gene data show CDR1 as MNHEY and CDR2 as SVGEGT. Unmatched junction bases numbered 6, after V lost 11 bases and J lost 5 bases. The CDR3 consists of 13 residues. Written as DNA, the CDR3 is TGTGCCGCCCGGGACAGCCATAATTCACCCCTCCACTTT. Its translation is CAARDSHNSPLHF.

The sample holds many counts of this clonotype. The chain carries TRBV23-1 and TRBJ2-6; 9 positions agree with TRBD1. TRBV23-1 is classed as an ORF, of uncertain function. The CDR3 is 14 residues long. The trim removed 2 bases at V and 18 bases at J, leaving 11 bases unmatched. CDR3 sequence reads: CASSQAPQRTGATF. The CDR3 coding sequence is TGCGCCAGCAGTCAAGCGCCACAGAGGACAGGGGCGACTTTC.

This clonotype has a count of ten or more. The chain combines TRBV6-2 or TRBV6-3 with TRBJ2-7; D is unclear. Trimming stripped 6 bases from V and 1 base from J, with 16 bases between. The CDR3 runs 15 residues. The V gene's germline CDR1 is MNHEY and CDR2 SVGEGT. Here the CDR3 reads CASSHAAGVSYEQYF. CDR3 nucleotides: TGTGCCAGCAGCCACGCAGCCGGCGTGTCCTACGAGCAGTACTTC.

This clonotype was counted only a few times. V is TRBV7-9 and J is TRBJ2-7; 8 positions agree with TRBD1. The CDR3 length is 16 residues. The V gene's germline CDR1 is SEHNR and CDR2 FQNEAQ (reference sequence). Trimming removed 1 base from V and 6 bases from J; junction bases left unmatched: 11. CDR3 DNA: TGTGCCAGCAGCTTAGAAAGCTGGACAGGGTCGGCCGAGCAGTACGTC. Protein: CASSLESWTGSAEQYV.

This clonotype occurred many times. The chain links TRBV4-1 to TRBJ2-3; 10 bases map to TRBD2. Germline loops: CDR1 MGHRA, CDR2 YSYEKL. The CDR3 contains 15 residues. V was clipped by 2 bases and J by 4 bases; unmatched bases: 3. The CDR3 loop reads CASSQTGLASDTQYF. The CDR3 DNA reads TGCGCCAGCAGCCAAACGGGACTAGCGTCAGATACGCAGTATTTT.

In its sample, this clonotype was seen many times. Written as DNA, the CDR3 is TGTGCCAGCAGACTCGTTGGGGACACAGGCTACACCTTC. This codes for CASRLVGDTGYTF. The chain has TRBV7-9 and TRBJ1-2, with TRBD1 as a possible D gene (6 bases). The CDR3 length is 13 residues. Germline CDR1 and CDR2: SEHNR and FQNEAQ (reference sequence). Trimming left V 6 bases short and J 8 bases short, with 16 bases between.

The V and J genes are TRBV5-1 and TRBJ2-1, with no clear D. Germline CDR1 and CDR2: SGHRS and YFSETQ. The CDR3 runs to 12 residues. Trimming removed 4 bases from V and 9 bases from J, with 11 bases in between. The CDR3 DNA reads as TGCGCCAGCAGCCCGCCGACGGTTGAGCAGTTCTTC. As protein: CASSPPTVEQFF.

This clonotype has ten or more counts. The J gene is TRBJ1-1, the V gene TRBV12-3 or TRBV12-4; no firm D call. CDR3 length: 12 residues. The V and J ends lost 3 bases and 3 bases respectively, with 5 bases between them. The CDR3 nucleotides read TGTGCCAGCAGTTTGGTCCACACTGAAGCTTTCTTT. Translated: CASSLVHTEAFF.

The J gene is TRBJ2-7, the V gene TRBV6-5, with TRBD1 as a possible D gene (6 bases). The CDR3 has 14 amino acids. The germline V and J ends were trimmed by 6 bases and 4 bases, with 16 bases remaining between them. Per germline, CDR1 MNHEY and CDR2 SVGAGI. The chain's CDR3 is CASRKQGATYEQYF. CDR3 sequence (DNA): TGTGCCAGCAGAAAACAGGGAGCGACTTACGAGCAGTACTTC.

The rearrangement links TRBV7-8 to TRBJ1-5; tentatively, D is TRBD1 (5 bases). V lost 7 bases and J 4 bases, leaving 20 bases between the germline ends. Germline V gene lookup returns CDR1 SGHVS and CDR2 FQNEAQ. The CDR3 runs 16 residues. Here the CDR3 reads CASTLGVVGINQPQHF. The CDR3 DNA is TGTGCCAGCACCCTAGGGGTTGTGGGGATTAATCAGCCCCAGCATTTT.

This clonotype was observed at least ten times. V gene TRBV18 combines with J gene TRBJ1-5; 7 bases align to TRBD1. V lost 4 bases to trimming and J lost 4 bases; unmatched junction nucleotides: 1. There are 13 residues in the CDR3. The germline gives CDR1 KGHSH, CDR2 LQKENI. CDR3 nucleotides: TGTGCCAGCTCACAGGGGGCGAATCAGCCCCAGCATTTT. Translation gives CASSQGANQPQHF.

This clonotype appeared a few times. The gene calls are TRBV11-3 and TRBJ2-2, with TRBD1 as a possible D gene (6 bases). This CDR3 has 16 residues. In germline, CDR1 is SGHNT, CDR2 YENEEA. The V end lost 1 base, the J end lost 5 bases, and 14 bases lay between the germline ends. The chain's CDR3 is CASSLVAGDVTGELFF. The CDR3 DNA is TGTGCCAGCAGCTTAGTGGCAGGGGACGTAACCGGGGAGCTGTTTTTT.

This clonotype showed up just a few times. The chain combines TRBV7-9 with TRBJ2-7; 15 bases are shared with TRBD2. Germline CDR1 reads SEHNR; CDR2 reads FQNEAQ (reference sequence). Losses at the gene ends were 5 bases for V and 6 bases for J; bases not matched to a gene: 8. The CDR3 contains 16 residues. CDR3: CASSPRTSGGAIEQYV. In nucleotides, the CDR3 is TGTGCCAGCAGCCCCCGGACTAGCGGGGGGGCCATCGAGCAGTACGTC.

The chain has TRBV4-2 and TRBJ2-5, with D perhaps TRBD1 (7 bases). The CDR3 extends over 15 amino acids. Trimming removed 1 base at V and 1 base at J, with 10 bases between. CDR1 is LGHNA and CDR2 is YNFKEQ in the germline V gene. Here the CDR3 DNA reads TGTGCCAGCAGCCAAGGCAGGGGGGCCCAAGAGACCCAGTACTTC. Its protein is CASSQGRGAQETQYF.

This clonotype turned up a few times. J is TRBJ1-5 and V is TRBV11-2; D remains unclear. The V gene's germline CDR1 is SGHAT and CDR2 FQNNGV. The CDR3 extends over 18 amino acids. Trimming removed 0 bases at V and 2 bases at J, with 17 bases between. CDR3 protein: CASSLDRGRAERNQPQHF. The CDR3 DNA sequence: TGTGCCAGCAGCTTAGATCGTGGACGGGCGGAACGCAATCAGCCCCAGCATTTT.

This clonotype was found a few times. V gene TRBV4-2 combines with J gene TRBJ2-1, with a weak D call TRBD2 (5 bases). The CDR3 sequence is 16 residues long. The germline CDR1 and CDR2 sequences are LGHNA and YNFKEQ. Trimming removed 0 bases at V and 4 bases at J, with 13 bases between. The chain's CDR3 is CASSQETRPPYNEQFF. CDR3 nucleotides: TGTGCCAGCAGCCAAGAAACTAGGCCCCCGTACAATGAGCAGTTCTTC.

The chain couples TRBV5-6 to TRBJ2-2, with D hard to call. CDR3 length equals 16 residues. Germline lookup yields CDR1 SGHDT and CDR2 YYEEEE. Trimming left V 1 base short and J 5 bases short, with 15 bases between. In nucleotides, the CDR3 is TGTGCCAGCAGCTTGCCACCGGGTCTAGGGACCGGGGAGCTGTTTTTT. Amino acids: CASSLPPGLGTGELFF.

The chain uses TRBV11-2 and TRBJ1-4; no clear D gene. The CDR3 is made up of 15 amino acids. Germline V gene lookup returns CDR1 SGHAT and CDR2 FQNNGV. Deletions cut 5 bases from V and 3 bases from J, with 13 bases between. CDR3 sequence: CASSQMSMPNEKLFF. The CDR3 coding sequence is TGTGCCAGCAGCCAAATGTCCATGCCTAATGAAAAACTGTTTTTT.

This clonotype showed up many times. The CDR3 loop reads CASSFVGGPRTGELFF. CDR3 sequence (DNA): TGCGCCAGCAGCTTCGTGGGGGGGCCGCGCACCGGGGAGCTGTTTTTT. This sequence joins TRBV5-1 and TRBJ2-2; maybe TRBD2 (7 bases). V was pared by 2 bases and J by 4 bases, with 15 bases between. Germline V gene sequence: CDR1 SGHRS, CDR2 YFSETQ. This CDR3 has 16 residues. The whole variable domain, filled in from reference TRBV5-1 and TRBJ2-2, reads KAGVTQTPRYLIKTRGQQVTLSCSPISGHRSVSWYQQTPGQGLQFLFEYFSETQRNKGNFPGRFSGRQFSNSRSEMNVSTLELGDSALYLCASSFVGGPRTGELFFGEGSRLTVL.

This clonotype was detected many times. The CDR3 region is CSVATSGGLQFF. As DNA, the CDR3 is TGCAGCGTTGCCACTAGCGGGGGGTTACAGTTCTTC. The gene calls are TRBV29-1 and TRBJ2-1, with TRBD2 identical over 12 bases. Germline trimming cut 4 bases from V and 13 bases from J; bases unmatched to any gene: 5. The CDR3 has 12 residues. CDR1 and CDR2 from the germline V gene are SQVTM and ANQGSEA.

This chain uses TRBV4-3 with TRBJ1-2; 7 bases are a match to TRBD1. The ends lost 4 bases at V and 4 bases at J; junction bases unmatched: 6. The germline V gene encodes CDR1 LGHNA and CDR2 YSLEER. The CDR3 covers 14 residues. In DNA, the CDR3 is TGCGCCAGCAGCCGAACAGGGGAGATCTATGGCTACACCTTC. It encodes CASSRTGEIYGYTF.

This clonotype was picked up a small number of times. This rearrangement joins TRBV20-1 to TRBJ2-5; D gene unclear. Deletions cut 6 bases from V and 0 bases from J, with 5 bases between. In germline, CDR1 is DFQATT, CDR2 SNEGSKA (reference sequence). The CDR3 spans 11 residues. Written as DNA, the CDR3 is TGCAGTGCACCGTACCAAGAGACCCAGTACTTC. It specifies CSAPYQETQYF.

The chain carries TRBV28 and TRBJ2-2, with no clear D. The CDR3 loop spans 16 amino acids. The germline gives CDR1 MDHEN, CDR2 SYDVKM. Trimming shortened V by 1 base and J by 3 bases, and 12 bases separated the two germline ends. CDR3 loop: CASSLFTFAYTGELFF. DNA of the CDR3: TGTGCCAGCAGTTTATTCACCTTTGCGTACACCGGGGAGCTGTTTTTT.

This clonotype was seen ten or more times. The V gene is TRBV20-1, the J gene TRBJ2-7; D gene uncertain. Germline values: CDR1 DFQATT, CDR2 SNEGSKA (reference sequence). The CDR3 sequence is 13 residues long. Trimming stripped 3 bases from V and 4 bases from J, with 13 bases between. The DNA of the CDR3 is TGCAGTGCTAGGGACCTATACTCTTACGAGCAGTACGTC. This codes for CSARDLYSYEQYV.

This clonotype came up a few times. The CDR3 sequence: CASSPPGRGRFF. The CDR3 DNA is TGTGCCAGCAGCCCCCCTGGACGCGGAAGGTTCTTC. V usage is TRBV28 and J usage is TRBJ2-1, with unresolved D. V lost 6 bases, J lost 15 bases, and 18 bases lay in between. CDR1 and CDR2 from the germline V gene are MDHEN and SYDVKM. CDR3 size: 12 residues.

This chain links TRBV7-6 with TRBJ2-7; 9 positions agree with TRBD1. The trim removed 5 bases at V and 6 bases at J, leaving 14 bases unmatched. The germline CDR1 and CDR2 sequences are SGHVS and FNYEAQ. This CDR3 is 16 amino acids long. The CDR3 here is CASSPLGGTGSSEQYF. The CDR3 bases are TGTGCCAGCAGCCCCTTGGGAGGGACAGGGTCGAGCGAGCAGTACTTC. Using reference TRBV7-6 and TRBJ2-7 for the parts outside the CDR3, the full variable domain is GAGVSQSPRYKVTKRGQDVALRCDPISGHVSLYWYRQALGQGPEFLTYFNYEAQQDKSGLPNDRFSAERPEGSISTLTIQRTEQRDSAMYRCASSPLGGTGSSEQYFGPGTRLTVT.

Many counts were recorded for this clonotype. J is TRBJ2-6 and V is TRBV27; D remains unclear. V lost 8 bases to trimming and J lost 0 bases, with 8 bases between them. CDR3 length: 14 amino acids. Germline assignment: CDR1 MNHEY and CDR2 SMNVEV (reference sequence). The DNA for the CDR3 is TGTGCCAGCGGCCCCTACTCTGGGGCCAACGTCCTGACTTTC. This translates into CASGPYSGANVLTF.

In its sample, this clonotype was seen many times. This CDR3 reads CASFGGYTEAFF. The CDR3 DNA follows: TGCGCCAGCTTCGGTGGATACACTGAAGCTTTCTTT. The chain couples TRBV5-1 to TRBJ1-1; D is ambiguous. The V end was cut by 7 bases, the J end by 3 bases, with 10 bases between. CDR3 size: 12 residues. From germline, CDR1 is SGHRS and CDR2 YFSETQ.

Here the CDR3 DNA reads TGTGCCAGCAGTGATGGCAGGGGAAGCAATCAGCCCCAGCATTTT. Translating it yields CASSDGRGSNQPQHF. J is TRBJ1-5 and V is TRBV2; D is possibly TRBD1 (6 bases). V gave up 3 bases and J gave up 1 base, with 10 bases separating them. The CDR3 spans 15 residues. Looked up from germline, CDR1 is SNHLY and CDR2 is FYNNEI.